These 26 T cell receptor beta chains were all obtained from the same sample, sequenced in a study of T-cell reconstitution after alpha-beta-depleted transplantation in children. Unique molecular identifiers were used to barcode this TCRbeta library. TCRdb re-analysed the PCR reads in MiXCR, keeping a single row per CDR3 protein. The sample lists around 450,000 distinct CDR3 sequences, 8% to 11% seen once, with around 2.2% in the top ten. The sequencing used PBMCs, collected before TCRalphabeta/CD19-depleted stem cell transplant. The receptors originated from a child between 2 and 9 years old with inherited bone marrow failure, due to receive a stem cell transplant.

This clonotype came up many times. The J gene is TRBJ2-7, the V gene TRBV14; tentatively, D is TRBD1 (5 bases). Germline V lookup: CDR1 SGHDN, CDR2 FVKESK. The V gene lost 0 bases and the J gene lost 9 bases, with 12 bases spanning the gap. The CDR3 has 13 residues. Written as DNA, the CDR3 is TGTGCCAGCAGCCAAGATCCAGGGATTGGGCAGTACTTC. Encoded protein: CASSQDPGIGQYF.

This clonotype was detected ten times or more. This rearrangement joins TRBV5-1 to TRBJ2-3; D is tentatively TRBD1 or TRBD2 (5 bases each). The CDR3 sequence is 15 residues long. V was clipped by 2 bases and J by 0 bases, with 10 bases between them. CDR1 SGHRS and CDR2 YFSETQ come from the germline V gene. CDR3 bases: TGCGCCAGCAGCTTCTTCGGGGCTAGCACAGATACGCAGTATTTT. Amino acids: CASSFFGASTDTQYF.

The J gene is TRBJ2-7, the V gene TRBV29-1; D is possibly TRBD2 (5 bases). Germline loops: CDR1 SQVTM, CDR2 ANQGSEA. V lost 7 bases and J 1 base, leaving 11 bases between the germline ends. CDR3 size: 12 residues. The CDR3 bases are TGCAGCGGGAGAGCGGCATCCTACGAGCAGTACTTC. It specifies CSGRAASYEQYF.

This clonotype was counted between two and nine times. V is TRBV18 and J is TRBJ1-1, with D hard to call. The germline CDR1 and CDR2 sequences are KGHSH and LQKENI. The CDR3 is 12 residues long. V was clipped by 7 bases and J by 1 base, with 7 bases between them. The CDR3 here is CASWAGNTEAFF. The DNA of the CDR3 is TGTGCCAGCTGGGCGGGGAACACTGAAGCTTTCTTT.

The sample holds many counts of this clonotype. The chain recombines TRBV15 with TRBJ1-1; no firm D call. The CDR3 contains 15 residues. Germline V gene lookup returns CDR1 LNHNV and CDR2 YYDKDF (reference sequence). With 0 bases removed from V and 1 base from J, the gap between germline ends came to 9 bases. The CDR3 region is CATSRDGAGNTEAFF. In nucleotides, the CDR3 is TGTGCCACCAGCAGAGATGGAGCAGGGAACACTGAAGCTTTCTTT.

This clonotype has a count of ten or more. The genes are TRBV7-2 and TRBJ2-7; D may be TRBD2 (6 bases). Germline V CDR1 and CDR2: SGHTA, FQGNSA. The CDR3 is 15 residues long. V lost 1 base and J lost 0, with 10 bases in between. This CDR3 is CASSLVGGFSYEQYF. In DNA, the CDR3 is TGTGCCAGCAGCTTAGTCGGGGGATTCTCCTACGAGCAGTACTTC.

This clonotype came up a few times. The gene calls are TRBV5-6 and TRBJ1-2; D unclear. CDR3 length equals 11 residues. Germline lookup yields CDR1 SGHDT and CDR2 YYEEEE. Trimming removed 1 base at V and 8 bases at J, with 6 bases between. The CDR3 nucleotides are TGTGCCAGCAGCTTGTTCGAAGGCTACACCTTC. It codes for CASSLFEGYTF.

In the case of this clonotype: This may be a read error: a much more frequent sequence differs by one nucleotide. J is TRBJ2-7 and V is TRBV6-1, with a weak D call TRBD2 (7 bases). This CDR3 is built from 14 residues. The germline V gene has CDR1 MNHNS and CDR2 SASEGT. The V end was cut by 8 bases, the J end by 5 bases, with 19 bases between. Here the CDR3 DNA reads TGTGCCAGCGCCACAGGGACTACTACAAACGAGCAGTACTTC. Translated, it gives CASATGTTTNEQYF.

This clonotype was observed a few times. This CDR3 reads CASSLAWTSGYNEQFF. The CDR3 DNA reads as TGTGCCAGCAGCTTAGCGTGGACTAGCGGATACAATGAGCAGTTCTTC. The chain links TRBV7-2 to TRBJ2-1; 10 bases map to TRBD2. The CDR3 covers 16 residues. J lost 4 bases, V lost 0 bases, and 3 bases had no gene match. The germline V gene encodes CDR1 SGHTA and CDR2 FQGNSA.

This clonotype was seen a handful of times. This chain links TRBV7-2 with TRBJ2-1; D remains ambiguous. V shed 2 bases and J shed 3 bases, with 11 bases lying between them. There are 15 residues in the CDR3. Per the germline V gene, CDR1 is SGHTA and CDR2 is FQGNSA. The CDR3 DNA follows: TGTGCCAGCAGCTTATCCAGGCATCTCTACAATGAGCAGTTCTTC. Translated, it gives CASSLSRHLYNEQFF.

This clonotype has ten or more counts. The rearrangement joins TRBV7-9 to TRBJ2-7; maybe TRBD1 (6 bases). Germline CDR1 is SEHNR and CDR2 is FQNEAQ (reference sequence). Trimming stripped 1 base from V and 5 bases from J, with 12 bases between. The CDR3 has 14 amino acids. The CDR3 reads CASSLVSGADEQYF. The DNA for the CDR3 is TGTGCCAGCAGCTTAGTTTCAGGGGCGGACGAGCAGTACTTC.

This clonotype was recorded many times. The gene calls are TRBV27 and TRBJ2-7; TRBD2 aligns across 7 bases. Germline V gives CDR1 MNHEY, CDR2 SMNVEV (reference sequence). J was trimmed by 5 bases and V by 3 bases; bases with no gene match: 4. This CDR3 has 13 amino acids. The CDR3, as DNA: TGTGCCAGCAGTTTTGCGGGAGCCCACGAGCAGTACTTC. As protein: CASSFAGAHEQYF.

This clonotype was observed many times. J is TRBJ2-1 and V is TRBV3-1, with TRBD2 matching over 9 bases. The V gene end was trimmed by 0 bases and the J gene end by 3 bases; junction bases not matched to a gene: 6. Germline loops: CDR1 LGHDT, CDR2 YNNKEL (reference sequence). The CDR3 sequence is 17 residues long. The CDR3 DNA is TGTGCCAGCAGCCAAGAGTCTAGCGGGGTGCGCTACAATGAGCAGTTCTTC. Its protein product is CASSQESSGVRYNEQFF.

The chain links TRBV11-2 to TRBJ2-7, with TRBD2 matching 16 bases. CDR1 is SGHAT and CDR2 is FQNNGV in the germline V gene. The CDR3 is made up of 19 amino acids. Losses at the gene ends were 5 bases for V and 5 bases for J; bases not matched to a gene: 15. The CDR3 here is CASSPYGFPGLAGGDEQYF. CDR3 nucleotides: TGTGCCAGCAGCCCCTATGGGTTTCCGGGACTAGCGGGAGGGGACGAGCAGTACTTC.

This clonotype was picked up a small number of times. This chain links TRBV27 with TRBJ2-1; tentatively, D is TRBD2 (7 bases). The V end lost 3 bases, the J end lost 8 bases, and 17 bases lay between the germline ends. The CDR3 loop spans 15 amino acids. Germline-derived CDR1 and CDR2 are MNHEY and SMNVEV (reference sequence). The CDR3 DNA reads TGTGCCAGCAGTTTCTCCCCCCTAGGGGGGGATGAGCAGTTCTTC. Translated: CASSFSPLGGDEQFF.

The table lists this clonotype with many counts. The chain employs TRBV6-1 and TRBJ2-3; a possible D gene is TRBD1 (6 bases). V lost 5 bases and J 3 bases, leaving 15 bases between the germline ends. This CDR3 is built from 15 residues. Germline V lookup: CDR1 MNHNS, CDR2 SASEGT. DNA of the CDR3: TGTGCCAGCAGTCTTTGGCAGGGGTGGACAGATACGCAGTATTTT. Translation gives CASSLWQGWTDTQYF.

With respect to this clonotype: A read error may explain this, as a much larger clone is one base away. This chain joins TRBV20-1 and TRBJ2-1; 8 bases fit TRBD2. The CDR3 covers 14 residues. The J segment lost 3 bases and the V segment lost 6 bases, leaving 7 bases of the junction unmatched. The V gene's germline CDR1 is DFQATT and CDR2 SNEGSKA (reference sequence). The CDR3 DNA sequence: TGCAGTGCGGCCAGGACTAGCCTCTACAATGAGCAGTTCTTC. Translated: CSAARTSLYNEQFF.

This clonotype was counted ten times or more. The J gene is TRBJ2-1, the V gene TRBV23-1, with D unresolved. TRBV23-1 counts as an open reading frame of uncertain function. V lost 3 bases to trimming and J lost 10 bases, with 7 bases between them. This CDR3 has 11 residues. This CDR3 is CASSQASEQFF. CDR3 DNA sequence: TGCGCCAGCAGTCAGGCCAGCGAGCAGTTCTTC.

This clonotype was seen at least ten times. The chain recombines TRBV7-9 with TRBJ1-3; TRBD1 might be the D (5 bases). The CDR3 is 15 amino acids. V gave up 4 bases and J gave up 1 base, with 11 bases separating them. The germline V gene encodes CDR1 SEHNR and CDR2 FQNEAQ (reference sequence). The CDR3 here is CASSSRGGSGNTIYF. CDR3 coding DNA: TGTGCCAGCAGCTCCCGTGGGGGATCTGGAAACACCATATATTTT.

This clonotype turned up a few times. For the CDR3, the DNA is TGCGCCAGCGGAGTTGGGGCAGTCTCTGGTGAGCAGTTCTTC. Encoded protein: CASGVGAVSGEQFF. The chain combines TRBV5-1 with TRBJ2-1; a weak D match, TRBD1 (5 bases). Germline CDR1 is SGHRS and CDR2 is YFSETQ. Trimming pared 7 bases from V and 9 bases from J, leaving 20 bases between. This CDR3 comprises 14 residues.

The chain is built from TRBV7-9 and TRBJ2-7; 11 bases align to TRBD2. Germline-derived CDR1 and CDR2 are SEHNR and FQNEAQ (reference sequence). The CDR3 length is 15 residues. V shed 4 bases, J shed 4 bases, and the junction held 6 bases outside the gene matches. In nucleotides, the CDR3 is TGTGCCAGCAGCTCGGGACTAGCGGTTAGGTACGAGCAGTACTTC. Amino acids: CASSSGLAVRYEQYF.

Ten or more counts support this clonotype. CDR3 residues: CASSQSGPWVEQFF. The CDR3 bases are TGTGCCAGCAGCCAATCGGGACCCTGGGTTGAGCAGTTCTTC. The chain uses TRBV14 and TRBJ2-1, with D perhaps being TRBD1 or TRBD2 (5 bases each). The CDR3 covers 14 residues. Per germline, CDR1 SGHDN and CDR2 FVKESK. V lost 2 bases to trimming and J lost 9 bases, with 14 bases between them.

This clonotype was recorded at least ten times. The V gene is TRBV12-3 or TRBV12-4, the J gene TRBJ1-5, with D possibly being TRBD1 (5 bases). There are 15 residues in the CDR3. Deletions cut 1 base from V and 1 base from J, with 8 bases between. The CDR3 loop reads CASSLEGQSNQPQHF. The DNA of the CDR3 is TGTGCCAGCAGTTTAGAGGGGCAGAGCAATCAGCCCCAGCATTTT.

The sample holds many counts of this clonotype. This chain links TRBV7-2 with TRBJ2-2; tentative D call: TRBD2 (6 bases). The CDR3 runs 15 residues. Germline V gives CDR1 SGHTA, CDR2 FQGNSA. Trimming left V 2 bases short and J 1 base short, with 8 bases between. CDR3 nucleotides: TGTGCCAGCAGCTTATCGCGGGAGAACACCGGGGAGCTGTTTTTT. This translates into CASSLSRENTGELFF. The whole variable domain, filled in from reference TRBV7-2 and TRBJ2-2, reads GAGVSQSPSNKVTEKGKDVELRCDPISGHTALYWYRQSLGQGLEFLIYFQGNSAPDKSGLPSDRFSAERTGGSVSTLTIQRTQQEDSAVYLCASSLSRENTGELFFGEGSRLTVL.

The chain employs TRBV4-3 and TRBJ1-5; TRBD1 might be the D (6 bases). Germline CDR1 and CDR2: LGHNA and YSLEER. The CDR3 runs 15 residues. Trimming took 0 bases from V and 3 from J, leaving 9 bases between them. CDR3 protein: CASSQDRGHNQPQHF. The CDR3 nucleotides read TGCGCCAGCAGCCAAGACCGGGGGCACAATCAGCCCCAGCATTTT.

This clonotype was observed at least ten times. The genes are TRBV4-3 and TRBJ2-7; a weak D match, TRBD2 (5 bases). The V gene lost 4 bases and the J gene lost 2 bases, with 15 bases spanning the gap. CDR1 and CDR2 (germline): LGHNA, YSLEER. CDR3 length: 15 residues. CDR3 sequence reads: CASSRAHSDTYEQYF. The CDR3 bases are TGCGCCAGCAGCCGTGCCCATAGCGATACCTACGAGCAGTACTTC.